This TCR beta chain is from a study of response to subunit inactivated influenza vaccine. Study conclusions and caveats: Authors suggested each seasonal influenza vaccination recruits few new T cells.

This CDR3 has 11 amino acids. Trimming took off 11 bases at V and 7 bases at J, with 12 bases between the two ends. The germline gives CDR1 SEHNR, CDR2 FQNEAQ (reference sequence). Points on this clonotype: What it binds is not known.

TCRdb independently ran MiXCR on the RT-PCR reads; one entry per CDR3 protein. The sample records 610,000 or so distinct CDR3 sequences, around 15% being singletons. The sample in question was PBMCs from blood, obtained approximately 13 days after vaccination. This chain uses TRBV7-9 with TRBJ2-1; D might be TRBD2 (6 bases). The TCR was taken from a man between 45 and 60 years old who received an inactivated influenza vaccine. In nucleotides, the CDR3 is TGTGCCGGGGGGTCCTTGAATGAGCAGTTCTTC. Protein product: CAGGSLNEQFF.